This TCR beta chain stems from a study of shared clonotypes between healthy human individuals. The input for sorted-subset replicate PCRs was around 0.2 ug DNA, about 29,000 T cell genomes. How the authors handled the data: Filtering differed because ImmunoSEQ produced junction-only sequences that carried no quality scores. Assay used: immunoSEQ multiplex PCR; TCRdb lists only in-frame clones, some missing. Clonal size and the V and J genes are those of that table, whereas D and trimming came from the DNA. The table includes approximately 810,000 clones, over 90% detected once. The study's findings and limits: Naive subsets usually exceeded memory subsets in estimated richness.

Turning to this clone: Its antigen is unknown.

Terminally differentiated effector memory CD45RA+ cells were left out of the naive CD8 fraction, which was CD45RO-negative and positively selected for CCR7. This CDR3 spans 14 amino acids. The ends were cut back, 4 bases at V and 0 bases at J, with 5 bases in the middle. Germline V lookup: CDR1 SGHDT, CDR2 YYEEEE. Material: naive CD8+ T cells sorted from blood. The sequence came from a man aged 25-40 years in good health. The V call is TRBV5-6, the J call TRBJ2-6; no clear D gene. Here the CDR3 DNA reads TGTGCCAGCAGCCGGTCCTCTGGGGCCAACGTCCTGACTTTC. Translation: CASSRSSGANVLTF.